This TCR beta chain was recorded in a study of cytomegalovirus exposure and HLA in healthy donors. Researchers ran the PCR with 60 Vbeta and 13 Jbeta primers. Clones were read by immunoSEQ multiplex PCR, and TCRdb kept only the in-frame ones, dropping some. The data contain around 180,000 clones, about 72% of them singletons. This clone has just a few counts. The TCR originated in a girl aged 10-17 years in good health and CMV-seronegative. The sequencing input was PBMCs.

As DNA, the CDR3 is TGTGCCAGCAGCGCTACAGGGGTCCTTTTCGGCTACACCTTC. This sequence encodes CASSATGVLFGYTF. V is TRBV7-9 and J is TRBJ1-2; TRBD1 agrees at 7 bases. Germline CDR1 SEHNR, CDR2 FQNEAQ (reference sequence). CDR3 size: 14 residues. The V and J ends lost 5 bases and 8 bases, in that order; junction bases with no gene match: 11.